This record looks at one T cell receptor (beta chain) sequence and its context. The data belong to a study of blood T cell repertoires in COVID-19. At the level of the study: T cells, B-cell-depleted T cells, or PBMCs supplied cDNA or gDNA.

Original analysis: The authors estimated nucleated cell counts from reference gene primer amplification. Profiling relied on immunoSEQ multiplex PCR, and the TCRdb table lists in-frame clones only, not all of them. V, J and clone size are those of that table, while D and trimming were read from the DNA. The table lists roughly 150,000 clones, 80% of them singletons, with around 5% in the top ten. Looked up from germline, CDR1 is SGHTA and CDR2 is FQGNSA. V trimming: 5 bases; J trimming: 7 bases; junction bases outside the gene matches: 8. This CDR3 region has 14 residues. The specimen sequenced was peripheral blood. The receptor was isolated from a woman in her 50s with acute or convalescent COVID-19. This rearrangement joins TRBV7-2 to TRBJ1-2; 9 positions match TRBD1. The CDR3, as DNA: TGTGCCAGCAGCAACCGGGACAGGGTTTCTGGCTACACCTTC. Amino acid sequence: CASSNRDRVSGYTF.